Given below is one T cell receptor (beta chain) in context. The data stem from a study of T-cell memory formation after mild COVID-19. MiXCR, run by TCRdb on the 5' RACE reads, gives a single entry per CDR3 protein. The table has roughly 130,000 distinct CDR3 sequences, approximately 15% seen once. Trimming took 4 bases from V and 1 from J, leaving 16 bases between them. Germline V gene sequence: CDR1 LGHDT, CDR2 YNNKEL (reference sequence). This CDR3 contains 16 residues. This TCR came from an adult woman who had mild COVID-19 (a few samples of this study predate the infection). Cell type and time point are not known. Sequencing was carried out using PBMCs or a T cell subset sorted from them (not recorded which). The V and J genes are TRBV3-1 and TRBJ1-1; D is undetermined. In DNA, the CDR3 is TGTGCCAGCAGCCCTGGTTTAGGGCGGGGGAACACTGAAGCTTTCTTT. Encoded protein: CASSPGLGRGNTEAFF. Full variable domain (remainder filled in from reference TRBV3-1 and TRBJ1-1): DTAVSQTPKYLVTQMGNDKSIKCEQNLGHDTMYWYKQDSKKFLKIMFSYNNKELIINETVPNRFSPKSPDKAHLNLHINSLELGDSAVYFCASSPGLGRGNTEAFFGQGTRLTVV.